This TCR beta chain was recovered during a study of OX40 agonist ivuxolimab in advanced cancers. Trimming took 2 bases from V and 3 from J; bases not matched to a gene: 15. Germline assignment: CDR1 KGHSH and CDR2 LQKENI. The CDR3 extends over 19 amino acids. The protocol was immunoSEQ multiplex PCR, while the TCRdb copy is restricted to in-frame clones and leaves out a portion. This sample yields 70,000 or so clones, of which roughly 84% are seen a single time; 0.78% belongs to the top ten. The origin of this receptor is an adult with an advanced solid tumor such as melanoma, head and neck, liver or kidney cancer. The material was CD4+ or CD8+ T cells sorted from blood, obtained in a trial of the OX40 agonist ivuxolimab. The rearrangement links TRBV18 to TRBJ1-1, with 10 positions matching TRBD1. The CDR3 region has the DNA TGTGCCAGCTCACCAGGAGCCTGGGGACAGGGGATGGGAGACACTGAAGCTTTCTTT. Protein product: CASSPGAWGQGMGDTEAFF.